This record concerns one TCR beta chain sequence. The antigen is not known. This specimen belongs to a study of cytomegalovirus exposure and HLA in healthy donors. This CDR3 spans 15 amino acids. From germline, CDR1 is PRHDT and CDR2 FYEKMQ (reference sequence). Unmatched junction bases numbered 4, after V lost 0 bases and J lost 3 bases. In the PCR, 60 Vbeta and 13 Jbeta primers were used. The assay was immunoSEQ multiplex PCR, and TCRdb's table has in-frame clones only and misses some. The repertoire holds around 100,000 clones, over 65% seen once, with roughly 3.9% in the top ten. The study, taken as a whole, reports: Using a false discovery rate of 0.05, a later analysis showed that 16,000 or so TCR beta sequences were associated with HLA alleles.

This TCR came from a man aged 30 to 39 in good health and CMV-seronegative. The sequencing sample was made of PBMCs. This sequence joins TRBV13 and TRBJ2-7, with TRBD1 matching over 8 bases. In DNA form, the CDR3 reads TGTGCCAGCAGCTTAGGGTCGGACAGGGACTACGAGCAGTACTTC. Translated: CASSLGSDRDYEQYF. Together with reference TRBV13 and TRBJ2-7, the CDR3 gives the full variable domain: AAGVIQSPRHLIKEKRETATLKCYPIPRHDTVYWYQQGPGQDPQFLISFYEKMQSDKGSIPDRFSAQQFSDYHSELNMSSLELGDSALYFCASSLGSDRDYEQYFGPGTRLTVT.